The clone carrying this T cell receptor (beta chain) was found a few times. Primed by a sample-barcoded 5' primer and a J-beta primer mix, a second PCR proceeded for about 7 to 11 cycles. TCRdb fed the 5' RACE reads into MiXCR, producing one record per CDR3 protein. The repertoire holds roughly 1,500,000 distinct CDR3 sequences, with approximately 32% as singletons. Trimming removed 5 bases from V and 10 bases from J, with 18 bases in between. This CDR3 is 13 amino acids long. The germline V gene has CDR1 DFQATT and CDR2 SNEGSKA (reference sequence). The sample belongs to a study of blood T cells in healthy people across ages.

V usage is TRBV20-1 and J usage is TRBJ2-1, with D perhaps TRBD1 (5 bases). The sequence was obtained from a woman in her 30s in good health. The sample was blood. CDR3 nucleotides: TGCAGTGCTTCTACACTCAGGGCTTCGGAGCAGTTCTTC. Its translation: CSASTLRASEQFF.